This T cell receptor (beta chain) was recovered during a study of blood T cell repertoires in COVID-19 (TCRdb year 2020). Study-level background: Samples from collaborators originated in the United States, Italy and Spain and spanned both the acute and convalescent phases of COVID-19. The samples were drawn from the first 160 participants of the ongoing ImmuneRACE study and from 1,200 or so subjects provided by 6 global collaborators. The material from the prospective study consisted of cDNA or gDNA derived from T cells, B-cell-depleted T cells, or PBMCs. The repertoires were released in a freely available public database intended as a resource for research on the immune response to SARS-CoV-2. Where available, HLA class I and class II types were taken from metadata supplied by the sample provider and were not determined by assay-based typing. The dataset comprised deeply sampled blood TCRbeta repertoires from subjects exposed to, actively infected with, or recovered from COVID-19. Nearly every sample came with metadata listing a de-identified subject ID, COVID-19 status, age in years and sex. What the research found in general, with its limitations: The amount of clinical and demographic metadata varied by source and participant and was provided uncurated.

TCRbeta CDR3 regions were amplified from genomic DNA by means of the immunoSEQ Assay, a bias-controlled multiplex PCR. Turning to the authors' computational methods: Within the assay, amplification of reference gene primers was used to estimate how many nucleated cells each sample contained. To quantify the absolute abundance of each unique TCRbeta CDR3 rearrangement, sequence reads were collapsed and filtered. For each sample, productive Simpson clonality was calculated as the square root of Simpson's diversity index over productive rearrangements. In TCRdb, the immuneACCESS table is reduced to in-frame sequences with V and J assigned. These tables do not hold every clone; where another copy was compared, an unresolved V gene accounts for under half, and the others remain unexplained. That table gives V, J and clone size, and the DNA gave D and trimming. Across this sample there are tens of thousands of clones, with over 60% seen only once. Jointly, the top ten make up approximately 5.3% of the sample.

A word on this clone: Its recognized antigen is unknown. No quality values exist for individual bases; no much larger clone is one base distant.

CDR1 and CDR2 are drawn from the germline V gene: SGHDN, FVKESK. For this chain, trimming is 1 base at the V end and 7 bases at the J end, and the number of junction bases without a gene match is 10. Taken from cysteine to phenylalanine, the CDR3 has 16 residues. CDR3 DNA is the only sequence kept; it has 48 bases, read in frame from the first base. Whole blood was collected in K2EDTA tubes by collaborating institutions according to the institutions' own protocols. For TCRbeta analysis, collaborator samples were shipped as frozen whole blood, as isolated PBMCs, or as DNA extracted from either sample type.

Rearrangement joined TRBV14 to TRBJ2-1; 7 bases in between match TRBD2. This TCR was recovered from a human donor in a cohort sampled during active COVID-19. Specimen: peripheral blood. The CDR3 sequence is CASSQVLSGGLNEQFF. The nucleotides read TGTGCCAGCAGCCAAGTCCTATCGGGGGGATTGAATGAGCAGTTCTTC.